Below, 8 T cell receptor beta chains from the same sample are listed, as sequenced in a study of technical replicates of blood from a few donors. Only in-frame clones appear in the TCRdb table, and some are missing; sequencing was by immunoSEQ multiplex PCR. The sample shows about 53,000 clones, more than 70% of them seen only once. Sequences were obtained from PBMCs. Receptors originate from a human donor in good health. Some clones in this sample may be carry-over from other donors' samples.

This chain uses TRBV27 with TRBJ2-7, with a tentative D call TRBD2 (6 bases). The V end lost 6 bases, the J end lost 3 bases, and 6 bases lay between the germline ends. The CDR3 runs 11 residues. CDR1 is MNHEY and CDR2 is SMNVEV in the germline V gene (reference sequence). For the CDR3, the DNA is TGTGCCAGCAGGGGAGGCTACGAGCAGTACTTC. This sequence encodes CASRGGYEQYF.

This chain connects TRBV30 to TRBJ1-5; D uncertain. With 3 bases removed from V and 1 base from J, the gap between germline ends came to 16 bases. The CDR3 loop spans 16 amino acids. Germline V lookup: CDR1 GTSNPN, CDR2 SVGIG (reference sequence). The CDR3 DNA reads TGTGCCTGGAGCGCCGCGGGAGCGACAAGCAATCAGCCCCAGCATTTT. Translated, it gives CAWSAAGATSNQPQHF.

This chain uses TRBV5-1 with TRBJ2-7; TRBD2 matches 11 bases. The V segment lost 2 bases and the J segment 2 bases; nucleotides outside the gene matches: 0. The CDR3 runs to 14 residues. Per germline, CDR1 SGHRS and CDR2 YFSETQ. The CDR3 DNA reads TGCGCCAGCAGCTTTAGCGGGGGGGCCTACGAGCAGTACTTC. Residues: CASSFSGGAYEQYF. Using reference TRBV5-1 and TRBJ2-7 for the parts outside the CDR3, the full variable domain is KAGVTQTPRYLIKTRGQQVTLSCSPISGHRSVSWYQQTPGQGLQFLFEYFSETQRNKGNFPGRFSGRQFSNSRSEMNVSTLELGDSALYLCASSFSGGAYEQYFGPGTRLTVT.

This clone is large. The V call is TRBV5-6, the J call TRBJ2-1, with D tentatively TRBD2 (6 bases). This CDR3 contains 14 residues. V lost 4 bases and J lost 8, with 16 bases in between. Germline V gene data show CDR1 as SGHDT and CDR2 as YYEEEE. In nucleotides, the CDR3 is TGTGCCAGCAGCCCTGGACTACCCAACGATGAGCAGTTCTTC. Residues: CASSPGLPNDEQFF.

The rearrangement links TRBV6-4 to TRBJ1-1, with unresolved D. There are 14 residues in the CDR3. Germline assignment: CDR1 MRHNA and CDR2 SNTAGT. The V gene lost 5 bases and the J gene lost 2 bases, with 12 bases spanning the gap. CDR3 nucleotide sequence: TGTGCCAGCAGTCAGAAGTCAGGTAACACTGAAGCTTTCTTT. Translation gives CASSQKSGNTEAFF.

The rearrangement links TRBV11-1 to TRBJ1-2; 9 bases are a match to TRBD1. V lost 5 bases, J lost 3 bases, and 4 bases stayed unmatched. This CDR3 is built from 14 residues. The germline gives CDR1 SGHAT, CDR2 FQDESV (reference sequence). CDR3 sequence reads: CASSPGQGYYGYTF. CDR3 sequence (DNA): TGTGCCAGCAGCCCGGGACAGGGCTACTATGGCTACACCTTC.

The gene calls are TRBV11-2 and TRBJ1-3; TRBD1 is a possible D gene (5 bases). In germline, CDR1 is SGHAT, CDR2 FQNNGV. The CDR3 is made up of 16 amino acids. Between the trimmed V and J ends, which lost 1 base and 0 bases, there was a span of 10 bases. DNA for the CDR3: TGTGCCAGCAGCTTAGCTTCAGGGCTCTCTGGAAACACCATATATTTT. Protein product: CASSLASGLSGNTIYF.

This CDR3 is CASSSGTGLFGNTIYF. The CDR3 region has the DNA TGCGCCAGCAGCTCCGGGACAGGGCTTTTCGGAAACACCATATATTTT. The V and J genes are TRBV4-3 and TRBJ1-3; 9 nucleotides line up with TRBD1. The CDR3 sequence is 16 residues long. Trimming cost V 5 bases and J 4 bases; bases outside gene matches: 9. CDR1 is LGHNA and CDR2 is YSLEER in the germline V gene.